This T cell receptor (beta chain) was observed in a study of blood T cell repertoires in COVID-19. On the study more broadly: Italy, Spain and the United States were the sources of the convalescent and acute COVID-19 samples. Nucleic acid was either cDNA or gDNA, and it came from T cells, B-cell-depleted T cells, or PBMCs.

V was cut by 4 bases and J by 1 base, with 10 bases left in between. The length of the CDR3 is 14 residues. The germline V gene has CDR1 MDHEN and CDR2 SYDVKM. Authors' analysis steps: Nucleated cell counts were estimated from reference gene primer amplification. Profiled with immunoSEQ multiplex PCR; TCRdb holds only in-frame clones, not every one. V and J calls and clone size follow that table, whereas D and trimming were derived from the DNA. The table has around 160,000 clones, about 88% seen once; the top ten hold roughly 0.95%. The sequenced material came from peripheral blood. The chain is built from TRBV28 and TRBJ1-1; D gene unclear. This TCR was recovered from a man between 18 and 35 years old with acute or convalescent COVID-19. DNA for the CDR3: TGTGCCAGCAGTTATCCACAGACGAACACTGAAGCTTTCTTT. Translation: CASSYPQTNTEAFF.